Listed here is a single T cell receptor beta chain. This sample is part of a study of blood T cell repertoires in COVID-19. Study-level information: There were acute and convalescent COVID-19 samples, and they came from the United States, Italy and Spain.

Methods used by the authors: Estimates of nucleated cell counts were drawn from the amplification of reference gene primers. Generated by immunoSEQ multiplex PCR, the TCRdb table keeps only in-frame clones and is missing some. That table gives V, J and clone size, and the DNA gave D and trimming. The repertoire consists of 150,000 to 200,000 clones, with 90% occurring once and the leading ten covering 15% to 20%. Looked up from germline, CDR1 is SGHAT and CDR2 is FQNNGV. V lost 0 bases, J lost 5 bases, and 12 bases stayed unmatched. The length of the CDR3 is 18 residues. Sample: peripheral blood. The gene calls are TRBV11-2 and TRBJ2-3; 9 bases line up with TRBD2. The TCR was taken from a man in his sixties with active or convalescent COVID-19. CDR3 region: CASSLDKAGTSLGDTQYF. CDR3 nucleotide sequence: TGTGCCAGCAGCTTAGATAAGGCCGGGACTAGCTTGGGAGATACGCAGTATTTT.